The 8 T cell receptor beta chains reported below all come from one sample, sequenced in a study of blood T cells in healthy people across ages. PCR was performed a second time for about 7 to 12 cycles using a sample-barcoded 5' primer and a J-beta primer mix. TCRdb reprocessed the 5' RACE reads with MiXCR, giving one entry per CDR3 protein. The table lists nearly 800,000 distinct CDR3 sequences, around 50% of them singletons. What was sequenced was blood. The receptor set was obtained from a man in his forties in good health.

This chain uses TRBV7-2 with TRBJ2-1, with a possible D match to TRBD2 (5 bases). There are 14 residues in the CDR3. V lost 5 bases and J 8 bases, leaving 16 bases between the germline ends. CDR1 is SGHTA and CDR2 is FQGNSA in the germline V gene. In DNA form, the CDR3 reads TGTGCCAGCAGCCGCGGGTGGCAGAGCGATGAGCAGTTCTTC. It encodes CASSRGWQSDEQFF.

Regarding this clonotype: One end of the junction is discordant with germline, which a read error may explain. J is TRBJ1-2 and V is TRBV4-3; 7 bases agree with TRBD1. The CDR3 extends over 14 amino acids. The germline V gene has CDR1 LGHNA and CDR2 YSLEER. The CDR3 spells CASSQSHQGVGCTF. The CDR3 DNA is TGCGCCAGCAGCCAGTCTCATCAGGGGGTAGGCTGCACCTTC.

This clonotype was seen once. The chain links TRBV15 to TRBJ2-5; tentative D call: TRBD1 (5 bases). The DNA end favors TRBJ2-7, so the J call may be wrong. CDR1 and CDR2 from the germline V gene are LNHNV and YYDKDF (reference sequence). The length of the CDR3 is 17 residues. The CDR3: CATSRDFGQGTNYEQYF. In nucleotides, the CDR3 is TGTGCCACCAGCAGAGACTTTGGGCAGGGAACAAACTACGAGCAGTACTTC.

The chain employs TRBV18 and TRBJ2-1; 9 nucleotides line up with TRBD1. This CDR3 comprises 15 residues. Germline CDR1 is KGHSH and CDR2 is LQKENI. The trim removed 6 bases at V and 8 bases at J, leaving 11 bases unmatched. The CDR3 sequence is CASSHGTGIGDEQFF. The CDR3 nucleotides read TGTGCCAGCTCGCATGGGACAGGGATCGGCGATGAGCAGTTCTTC. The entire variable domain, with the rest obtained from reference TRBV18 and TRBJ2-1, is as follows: NAGVMQNPRHLVRRRGQEARLRCSPMKGHSHVYWYRQLPEEGLKFMVYLQKENIIDESGMPKERFSAEFPKEGPSILRIQQVVRGDSAAYFCASSHGTGIGDEQFFGPGTRLTVL.

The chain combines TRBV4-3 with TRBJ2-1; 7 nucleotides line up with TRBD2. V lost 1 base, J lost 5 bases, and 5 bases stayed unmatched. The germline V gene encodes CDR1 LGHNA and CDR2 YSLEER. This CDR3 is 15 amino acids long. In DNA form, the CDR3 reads TGCGCCAGCAGCCAAGTCACGGGGGGAAACAATGAGCAGTTCTTC. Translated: CASSQVTGGNNEQFF.

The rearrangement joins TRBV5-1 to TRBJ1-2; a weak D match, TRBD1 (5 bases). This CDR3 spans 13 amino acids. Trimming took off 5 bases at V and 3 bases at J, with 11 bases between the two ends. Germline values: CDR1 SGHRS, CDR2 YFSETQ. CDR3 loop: CASSREGDYGYTF. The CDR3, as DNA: TGCGCCAGCAGTCGGGAAGGGGACTATGGCTACACCTTC.

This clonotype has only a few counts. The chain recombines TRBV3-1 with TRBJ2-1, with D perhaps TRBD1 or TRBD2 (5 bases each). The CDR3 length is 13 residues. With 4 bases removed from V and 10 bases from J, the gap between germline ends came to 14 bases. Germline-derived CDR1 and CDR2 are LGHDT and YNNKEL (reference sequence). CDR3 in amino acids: CASSRYQGVEQFF. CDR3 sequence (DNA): TGTGCCAGCAGCCGATACCAGGGAGTCGAGCAGTTCTTC.

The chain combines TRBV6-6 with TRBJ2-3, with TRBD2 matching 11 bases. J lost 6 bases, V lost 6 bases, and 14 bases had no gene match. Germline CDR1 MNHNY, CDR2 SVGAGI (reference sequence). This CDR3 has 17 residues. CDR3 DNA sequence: TGTGCCAGCAGACCGGGACTAGCGGAACCAATGACGGATACGCAGTATTTT. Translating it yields CASRPGLAEPMTDTQYF.